This T cell receptor (beta chain) was captured by sequencing in a study of T cell responses to AZD1222 COVID-19 vaccine. Germline V CDR1 and CDR2: LGHNA, YSLEER. Trimming took 0 bases from V and 3 from J, leaving 14 bases between them. The CDR3 length is 17 residues. Libraries were prepared by immunoSEQ multiplex PCR; TCRdb keeps only in-frame clonotypes and omits some of them. Of roughly 150,000 clones in the sample, around 85% were seen once. The genes are TRBV4-3 and TRBJ2-2; weak D call: TRBD2 (7 bases). The sequencing here drew on peripheral blood, taken 28 days after the second AZD1222 dose. The receptor was derived from an adult who received the AZD1222 COVID-19 vaccine. This chain's CDR3 is CASSQDLRGAYTGELFF. CDR3 nucleotides: TGCGCCAGCAGCCAAGATCTTCGGGGGGCCTACACCGGGGAGCTGTTTTTT.